The 27 T cell receptor beta chains below all came from one sample that was sequenced in a study of patients and donors after allogeneic stem cell transplantation. TCRdb itself ran the RT-PCR reads through MiXCR, one entry per CDR3 protein. The sample lists about 150,000 distinct CDR3 sequences, over 30% seen once, with 40% to 55% in the top ten. The source material was blood, either unsorted or a sorted T cell fraction (not recorded which). Receptors originate from a human donor who was either an allogeneic HSCT recipient or a stem cell or donor lymphocyte infusion donor (not recorded which). It is not recorded whose cells these are; they may come from a transplant donor.

This clonotype was detected only a few times. CDR3 loop: CATSQIFGTDNEKLFF. The CDR3 DNA reads as TGTGCCACCAGCCAGATATTCGGGACAGATAATGAAAAACTGTTTTTT. The chain uses TRBV15 and TRBJ1-4; 7 bases align to TRBD1. The CDR3 is 16 residues long. Germline CDR1 and CDR2: LNHNV and YYDKDF (reference sequence). J gave up 4 bases and V 5 bases, and 10 bases lay outside the gene matches.

The chain combines TRBV4-2 with TRBJ2-2; possibly TRBD2 for D (5 bases). V lost 0 bases to trimming and J lost 4 bases, with 12 bases between them. This CDR3 has 16 residues. Germline V lookup: CDR1 LGHNA, CDR2 YNFKEQ. The CDR3 spells CASSQERTRLTGELFF. The DNA of the CDR3 is TGTGCCAGCAGCCAAGAACGAACTAGACTCACCGGGGAGCTGTTTTTT.

The chain uses TRBV6-5 and TRBJ2-7; maybe TRBD1 (5 bases). V lost 2 bases and J lost 0, with 14 bases in between. The CDR3 length is 16 residues. CDR1 is MNHEY, CDR2 SVGAGI, per germline. The CDR3 protein is CASSYPRQGSSYEQYV. The CDR3 DNA sequence: TGTGCCAGCAGTTACCCCCGGCAGGGTAGCTCCTACGAGCAGTACGTC.

The rearrangement links TRBV7-9 to TRBJ1-1; 9 nucleotides match TRBD1. In germline, CDR1 is SEHNR, CDR2 FQNEAQ (reference sequence). The CDR3 runs 17 residues. The V and J ends lost 1 base and 0 bases, in that order; junction bases with no gene match: 6. The CDR3 bases are TGTGCCAGCAGCTTAGAGGGACAGGGATTCATGAACACTGAAGCTTTCTTT. Its protein product is CASSLEGQGFMNTEAFF.

This chain uses TRBV28 with TRBJ2-3; no clear D gene. V was shortened by 5 bases and J by 4 bases, with 19 bases between the two germline ends. Per the germline V gene, CDR1 is MDHEN and CDR2 is SYDVKM. The CDR3 length is 16 residues. The CDR3 nucleotides are TGTGCCAGCAGTGACCTCGTAGCCGATCAATCAGATACGCAGTATTTT. It specifies CASSDLVADQSDTQYF.

This clonotype occurred a few times. In nucleotides, the CDR3 is TGCAGCGTTGAGGAATCGGGAGGGGGCGAGCAGTACTTC. Translated: CSVEESGGGEQYF. This rearrangement joins TRBV29-1 to TRBJ2-7; 8 bases are a match to TRBD2. V was clipped by 3 bases and J by 6 bases; unmatched bases: 7. Germline V gene sequence: CDR1 SQVTM, CDR2 ANQGSEA. This CDR3 contains 13 residues.

The rearrangement joins TRBV6-5 to TRBJ2-5; no definite D call. The germline V gene encodes CDR1 MNHEY and CDR2 SVGAGI. The CDR3 length is 15 residues. V was cut by 6 bases and J by 1 base, with 15 bases left in between. DNA for the CDR3: TGTGCCAGCAGCTCCGACTCCCTAGGCCAAGAGACCCAGTACTTC. Protein product: CASSSDSLGQETQYF.

This clonotype was found a few times. J is TRBJ1-1 and V is TRBV9, with D unclear. Looked up from germline, CDR1 is SGDLS and CDR2 is YYNGEE. The CDR3 totals 15 residues. V was clipped by 0 bases and J by 3 bases, with 12 bases between them. The CDR3 region is CASSVAGNPDTEAFF. CDR3 sequence (DNA): TGTGCCAGCAGCGTAGCGGGCAATCCAGACACTGAAGCTTTCTTT.

This clonotype has just a few counts. This chain links TRBV12-3 or TRBV12-4 with TRBJ2-5; TRBD2 might be the D (6 bases). Trimming took off 2 bases at V and 1 base at J, with 8 bases between the two ends. This CDR3 is 14 amino acids long. The CDR3, as DNA: TGTGCCAGCAGTTTAAGGAGGGGCCAAGAGACCCAGTACTTC. It codes for CASSLRRGQETQYF.

The rearrangement links TRBV27 to TRBJ2-2, with D tentatively TRBD1 (6 bases). In germline, CDR1 is MNHEY, CDR2 SMNVEV (reference sequence). Trimming took 2 bases from V and 6 from J, leaving 19 bases between them. The CDR3 has 17 residues. In DNA, the CDR3 is TGTGCCAGCAGTTTAGTAGCTTCGGGCAGGGGTTCCGGGGAGCTGTTTTTT. Residues: CASSLVASGRGSGELFF.

V is TRBV12-3 or TRBV12-4 and J is TRBJ1-2; tentative D call: TRBD1 (5 bases). The CDR3 sequence is 15 residues long. V gave up 1 base and J gave up 0 bases, with 9 bases separating them. DNA for the CDR3: TGTGCCAGCAGTTTAGGGCGCAGGGCTAACTATGGCTACACCTTC. Protein sequence: CASSLGRRANYGYTF.

In its sample, this clonotype was seen many times. The V and J genes are TRBV20-1 and TRBJ1-6; maybe TRBD1 (5 bases). The CDR3 covers 15 residues. With 2 bases removed from V and 14 bases from J, the gap between germline ends came to 22 bases. Germline V CDR1 and CDR2: DFQATT, SNEGSKA (reference sequence). In nucleotides, the CDR3 is TGCAGTGCTAGACCTAGAGGGGAGATGGTTCCGGCCCTCCACTTT. The encoded protein is CSARPRGEMVPALHF.

This clonotype came up a few times. The chain joins TRBV27 to TRBJ1-5, with D hard to call. Germline lookup yields CDR1 MNHEY and CDR2 SMNVEV (reference sequence). This CDR3 is built from 13 residues. V was clipped by 3 bases and J by 5 bases, with 8 bases between them. CDR3 protein: CASSFWYDQPQHF. In DNA, the CDR3 is TGTGCCAGCAGTTTCTGGTACGATCAGCCCCAGCATTTT.

The V gene is TRBV6-5, the J gene TRBJ2-7; D unclear. The CDR3 is 14 amino acids. Trimming stripped 6 bases from V and 4 bases from J, with 16 bases between. CDR1 MNHEY and CDR2 SVGAGI come from the germline V gene. In DNA, the CDR3 is TGTGCCAGCAGATCCCACGCCTTGTCGTACGAGCAGTACGTC. Translated: CASRSHALSYEQYV.

This clonotype has a handful of counts. The J gene is TRBJ1-3, the V gene TRBV11-2; 8 nucleotides match TRBD1. This CDR3 contains 16 residues. V trimming: 2 bases; J trimming: 4 bases; junction bases outside the gene matches: 7. The V gene's germline CDR1 is SGHAT and CDR2 FQNNGV. The CDR3 loop is CASSLLGRGPGNTIYF. The CDR3 coding sequence is TGTGCCAGCAGCTTACTCGGCAGGGGGCCAGGAAACACCATATATTTT.

This clonotype occurred a few times. The rearrangement links TRBV27 to TRBJ2-2; TRBD1 aligns across 8 bases. Germline V lookup: CDR1 MNHEY, CDR2 SMNVEV (reference sequence). Trimming removed 5 bases from V and 4 bases from J; junction bases left unmatched: 6. The CDR3 loop spans 15 amino acids. As DNA, the CDR3 is TGTGCCAGCAGTCCATCGACAGGGGCCACCGGGGAGCTGTTTTTT. Protein product: CASSPSTGATGELFF.

The genes are TRBV10-3 and TRBJ2-1; D is possibly TRBD1 or TRBD2 (5 bases each). V gave up 7 bases and J gave up 7 bases, with 20 bases separating them. CDR1 is ENHRY, CDR2 SYGVKD, per germline. This CDR3 contains 15 residues. This CDR3 reads CAIMESRDRDNEQFF. The DNA for the CDR3 is TGTGCCATCATGGAGTCCCGGGACCGGGATAATGAGCAGTTCTTC.

A single count supports this clonotype. The V and J genes are TRBV19 and TRBJ2-1; 8 bases fit TRBD1. The CDR3 covers 14 residues. Germline V gene data show CDR1 as LNHDA and CDR2 as SQIVND (reference sequence). The ends lost 5 bases at V and 6 bases at J; junction bases unmatched: 6. CDR3 nucleotides: TGTGCCAGTAGTGCCACAGGGGGAGTCAATGAGCAGTTCTTC. It translates to CASSATGGVNEQFF.

The rearrangement uses TRBV7-3 and TRBJ2-3; a possible D gene is TRBD2 (5 bases). This CDR3 is 14 amino acids long. V was shortened by 5 bases and J by 6 bases, with 15 bases between the two germline ends. Germline CDR1 reads SGHTA; CDR2 reads FQGTGA. CDR3 loop: CASSLTDYYDTQYF. The DNA for the CDR3 is TGTGCCAGCAGCCTCACAGACTACTACGATACGCAGTATTTT.

The rearrangement joins TRBV28 to TRBJ2-7, with D unclear. This CDR3 has 13 amino acids. Germline-derived CDR1 and CDR2 are MDHEN and SYDVKM. Trimming took off 6 bases at V and 7 bases at J, with 16 bases between the two ends. In DNA, the CDR3 is TGTGCCAGCAGCTGGGTGGGGTATCTGGAGCAGTACTTC. Translation: CASSWVGYLEQYF.

V is TRBV12-3 or TRBV12-4 and J is TRBJ1-1, with a possible D match to TRBD1 (6 bases). Trimming took 10 bases from V and 3 from J, leaving 21 bases between them. The CDR3 runs to 15 residues. The CDR3 spells CAILRTGIGDTEAFF. CDR3 nucleotides: TGTGCCATTCTACGTACAGGGATAGGGGACACTGAAGCTTTCTTT.

The chain employs TRBV15 and TRBJ1-5; 7 nucleotides align to TRBD1. V shed 2 bases, J shed 6 bases, and the junction held 4 bases outside the gene matches. CDR1 and CDR2 from the germline V gene are LNHNV and YYDKDF (reference sequence). The CDR3 contains 14 residues. The CDR3 spells CATSRKQGSQPQHF. For the CDR3, the DNA is TGTGCCACCAGCAGAAAACAGGGGAGTCAGCCCCAGCATTTT.

This clonotype turned up a few times. The V call is TRBV7-9, the J call TRBJ1-1; no clear D. The CDR3 contains 16 residues. Germline V lookup: CDR1 SEHNR, CDR2 FQNEAQ (reference sequence). Trimming pared 2 bases from V and 8 bases from J, leaving 21 bases between. The CDR3 sequence: CASSLSPPGRGKEAFF. The CDR3 nucleotides are TGTGCCAGCAGCTTATCTCCCCCGGGGAGAGGAAAAGAAGCTTTCTTT. The entire variable domain, with the rest obtained from reference TRBV7-9 and TRBJ1-1, is as follows: DTGVSQNPRHKITKRGQNVTFRCDPISEHNRLYWYRQTLGQGPEFLTYFQNEAQLEKSRLLSDRFSAERPKGSFSTLEIQRTEQGDSAMYLCASSLSPPGRGKEAFFGQGTRLTVV.

This clonotype was picked up a small number of times. The chain recombines TRBV5-1 with TRBJ1-1; D possibly corresponds to TRBD1 (6 bases). V shed 4 bases and J shed 4 bases, with 17 bases lying between them. Germline assignment: CDR1 SGHRS and CDR2 YFSETQ. This CDR3 contains 15 residues. The CDR3 region is CASSPDGGQSTEAFF. The DNA of the CDR3 is TGCGCCAGCAGCCCCGACGGGGGGCAGAGCACTGAAGCTTTCTTT.

This clonotype was observed a few times. This chain connects TRBV29-1 to TRBJ1-1; 8 nucleotides agree with TRBD1. Germline CDR1 and CDR2: SQVTM and ANQGSEA. This CDR3 is 13 amino acids long. Trimming cost V 6 bases and J 3 bases; bases outside gene matches: 6. CDR3 in amino acids: CSVCRGLDTEAFF. CDR3 DNA: TGCAGCGTGTGCAGGGGGCTTGACACTGAAGCTTTCTTT.

This clonotype came up a few times. This sequence joins TRBV20-1 and TRBJ1-5; D is unclear. Trimming removed 4 bases at V and 0 bases at J, with 16 bases between. The CDR3 spans 16 residues. The germline V gene encodes CDR1 DFQATT and CDR2 SNEGSKA (reference sequence). This chain's CDR3 is CSATGSPVDSNQPQHF. The CDR3 coding sequence is TGCAGTGCTACGGGCTCCCCGGTGGATAGCAATCAGCCCCAGCATTTT.

This clonotype was seen a handful of times. This chain links TRBV20-1 with TRBJ1-2; D is unresolved. Trimming cost V 3 bases and J 4 bases, with 9 bases left between them. Germline V gene data show CDR1 as DFQATT and CDR2 as SNEGSKA (reference sequence). This CDR3 is built from 12 residues. CDR3 nucleotides: TGCAGTGCTAGTTTAGCCGGCTATGGCTACACCTTC. This codes for CSASLAGYGYTF.